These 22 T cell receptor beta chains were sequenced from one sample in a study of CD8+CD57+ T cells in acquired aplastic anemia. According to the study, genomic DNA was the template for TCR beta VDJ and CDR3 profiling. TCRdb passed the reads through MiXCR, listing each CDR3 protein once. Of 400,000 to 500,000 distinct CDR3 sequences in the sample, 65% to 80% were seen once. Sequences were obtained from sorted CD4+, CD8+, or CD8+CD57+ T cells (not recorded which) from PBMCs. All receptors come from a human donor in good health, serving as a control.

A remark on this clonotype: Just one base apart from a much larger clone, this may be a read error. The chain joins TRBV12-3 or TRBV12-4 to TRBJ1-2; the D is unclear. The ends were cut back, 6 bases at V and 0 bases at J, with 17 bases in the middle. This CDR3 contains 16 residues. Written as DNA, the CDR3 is TGTGCCAGCAGCGAAGAGTCGCGCAGGCCTAACTATGGCTACACCTTC. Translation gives CASSEESRRPNYGYTF.

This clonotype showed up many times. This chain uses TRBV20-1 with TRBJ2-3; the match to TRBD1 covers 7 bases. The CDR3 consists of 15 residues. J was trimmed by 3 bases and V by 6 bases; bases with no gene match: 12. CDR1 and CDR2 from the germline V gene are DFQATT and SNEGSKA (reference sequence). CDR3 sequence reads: CSAMNRGPRTDTQYF. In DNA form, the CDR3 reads TGCAGTGCCATGAACAGGGGTCCCCGGACAGATACGCAGTATTTT.

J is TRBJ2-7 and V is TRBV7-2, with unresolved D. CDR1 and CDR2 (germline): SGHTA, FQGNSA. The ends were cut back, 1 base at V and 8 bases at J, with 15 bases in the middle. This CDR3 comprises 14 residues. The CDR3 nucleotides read TGTGCCAGCAGCTTAGGTCCCCAGTCCGACAAGCAGTACTTC. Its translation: CASSLGPQSDKQYF.

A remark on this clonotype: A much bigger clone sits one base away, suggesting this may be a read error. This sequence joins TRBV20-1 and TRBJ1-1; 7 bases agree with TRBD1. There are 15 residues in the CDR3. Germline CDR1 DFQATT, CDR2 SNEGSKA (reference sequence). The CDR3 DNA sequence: TGCAGTGCTAGAGACCCAGGGAGGGGGCACACTGGAGCTTTCTTT. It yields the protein CSARDPGRGHTGAFF.

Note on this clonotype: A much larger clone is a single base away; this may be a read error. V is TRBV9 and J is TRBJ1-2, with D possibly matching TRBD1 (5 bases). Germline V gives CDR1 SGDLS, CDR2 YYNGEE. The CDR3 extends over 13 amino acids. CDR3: CASSGGRNYGYIF. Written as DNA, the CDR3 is TGTGCCAGCTCCGGGGGGAGGAACTATGGCTACATCTTC.

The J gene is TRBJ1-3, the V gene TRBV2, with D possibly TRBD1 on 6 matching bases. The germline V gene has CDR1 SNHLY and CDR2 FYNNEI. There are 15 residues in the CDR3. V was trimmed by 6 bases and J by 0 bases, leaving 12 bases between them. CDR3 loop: CASRVRQDSGNTIYF. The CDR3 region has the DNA TGTGCCAGCAGGGTCCGACAGGACTCTGGAAACACCATATATTTT.

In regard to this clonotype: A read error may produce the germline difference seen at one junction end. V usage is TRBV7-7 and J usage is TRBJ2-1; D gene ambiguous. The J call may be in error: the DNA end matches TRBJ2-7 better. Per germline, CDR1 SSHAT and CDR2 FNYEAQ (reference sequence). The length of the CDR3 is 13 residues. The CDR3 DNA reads TGTGCCAGCGGCTTAGGATGGAACCACGAGCAGTACTTC. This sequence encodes CASGLGWNHEQYF.

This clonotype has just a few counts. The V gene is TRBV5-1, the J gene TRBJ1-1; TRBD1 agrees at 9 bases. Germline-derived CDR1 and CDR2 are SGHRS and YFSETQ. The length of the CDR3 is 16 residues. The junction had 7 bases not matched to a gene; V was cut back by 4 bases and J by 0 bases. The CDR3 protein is CASSVGQGGVNTEAFF. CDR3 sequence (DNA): TGCGCCAGCAGCGTGGGACAGGGTGGAGTGAACACTGAAGCTTTCTTT.

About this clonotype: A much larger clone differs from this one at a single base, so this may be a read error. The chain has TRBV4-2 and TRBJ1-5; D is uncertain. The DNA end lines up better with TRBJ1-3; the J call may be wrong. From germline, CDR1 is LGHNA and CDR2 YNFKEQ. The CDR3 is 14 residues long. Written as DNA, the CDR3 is TGTGCCTGCAGCCAAGCGGCCGGTGGAAACACCATATATTTT. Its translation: CACSQAAGGNTIYF.

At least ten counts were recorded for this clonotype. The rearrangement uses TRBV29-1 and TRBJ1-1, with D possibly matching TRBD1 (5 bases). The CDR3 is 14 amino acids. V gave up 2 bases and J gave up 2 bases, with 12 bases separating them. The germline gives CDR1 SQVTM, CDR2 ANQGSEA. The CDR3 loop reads CSVERAGGNTEAFF. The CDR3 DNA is TGCAGCGTTGAAAGGGCCGGGGGTAACACTGAAGCTTTCTTT.

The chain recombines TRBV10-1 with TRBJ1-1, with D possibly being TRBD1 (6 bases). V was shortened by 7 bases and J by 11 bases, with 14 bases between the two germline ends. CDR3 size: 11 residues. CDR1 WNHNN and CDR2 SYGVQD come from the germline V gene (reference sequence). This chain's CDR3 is CASTDGQWAFF. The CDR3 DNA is TGCGCCAGCACCGACGGACAGTGGGCTTTCTTT.

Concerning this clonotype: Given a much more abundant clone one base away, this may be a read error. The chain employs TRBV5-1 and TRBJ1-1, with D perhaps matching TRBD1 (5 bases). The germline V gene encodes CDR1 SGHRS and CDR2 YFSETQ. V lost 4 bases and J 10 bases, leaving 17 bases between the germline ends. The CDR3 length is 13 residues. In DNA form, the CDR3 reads TGCGCCAGCAGCGGGACCGGGGACGGTGTAGCTTTCTTT. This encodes CASSGTGDGVAFF.

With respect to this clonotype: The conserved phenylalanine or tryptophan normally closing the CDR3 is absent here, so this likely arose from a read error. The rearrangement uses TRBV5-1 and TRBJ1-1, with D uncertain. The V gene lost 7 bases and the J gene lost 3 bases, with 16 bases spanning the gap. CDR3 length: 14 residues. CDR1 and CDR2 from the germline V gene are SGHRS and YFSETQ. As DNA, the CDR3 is TGCGCCAGCTACCTCGGACCGATGGACACTGAAGCTTTCTCT. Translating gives CASYLGPMDTEAFS.

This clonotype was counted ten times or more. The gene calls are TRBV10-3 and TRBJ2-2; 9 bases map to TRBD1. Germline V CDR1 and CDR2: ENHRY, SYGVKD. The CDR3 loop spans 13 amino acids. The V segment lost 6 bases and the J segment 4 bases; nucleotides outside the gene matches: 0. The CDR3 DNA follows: TGTGCCATCAGGACAGGGGGCACCGGGGAGCTGTTTTTT. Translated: CAIRTGGTGELFF.

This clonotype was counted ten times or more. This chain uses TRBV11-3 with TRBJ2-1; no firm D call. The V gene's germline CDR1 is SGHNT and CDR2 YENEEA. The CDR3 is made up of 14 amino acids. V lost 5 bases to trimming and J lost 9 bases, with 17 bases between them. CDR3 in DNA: TGTGCCAGCAGCCCCGGCGCGAATTCGGCTGAGCAGTTCTTC. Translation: CASSPGANSAEQFF. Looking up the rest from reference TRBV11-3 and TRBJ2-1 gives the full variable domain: EAGVVQSPRYKIIEKKQPVAFWCNPISGHNTLYWYLQNLGQGPELLIRYENEEAVDDSQLPKDRFSAERLKGVDSTLKIQPAELGDSAVYLCASSPGANSAEQFFGPGTRLTVL.

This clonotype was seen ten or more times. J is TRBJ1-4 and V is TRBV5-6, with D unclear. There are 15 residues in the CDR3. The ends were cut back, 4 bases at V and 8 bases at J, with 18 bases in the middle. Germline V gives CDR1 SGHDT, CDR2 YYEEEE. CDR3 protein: CASSTRLEVGEKLFF. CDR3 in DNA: TGTGCCAGCAGCACCAGGTTGGAGGTAGGGGAAAAACTGTTTTTT. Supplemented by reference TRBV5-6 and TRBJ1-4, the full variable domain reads DAGVTQSPTHLIKTRGQQVTLRCSPKSGHDTVSWYQQALGQGPQFIFQYYEEEERQRGNFPDRFSGHQFPNYSSELNVNALLLGDSALYLCASSTRLEVGEKLFFGSGTQLSVL.

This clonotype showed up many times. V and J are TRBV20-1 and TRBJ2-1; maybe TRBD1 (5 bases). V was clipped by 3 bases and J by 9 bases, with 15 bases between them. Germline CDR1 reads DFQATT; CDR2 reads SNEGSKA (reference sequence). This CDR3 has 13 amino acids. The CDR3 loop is CSARVLGEGEQFF. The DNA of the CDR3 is TGCAGTGCTAGGGTCTTAGGGGAAGGTGAGCAGTTCTTC.

The CDR3 here is CASSYNPGVYGYTF. CDR3 coding DNA: TGTGCCAGCAGTTACAATCCAGGGGTCTATGGCTACACCTTC. The chain combines TRBV2 with TRBJ1-2; perhaps TRBD1 as D (6 bases). The CDR3 loop spans 14 amino acids. The V end was cut by 5 bases, the J end by 4 bases, with 14 bases between. Germline CDR1 reads SNHLY; CDR2 reads FYNNEI.

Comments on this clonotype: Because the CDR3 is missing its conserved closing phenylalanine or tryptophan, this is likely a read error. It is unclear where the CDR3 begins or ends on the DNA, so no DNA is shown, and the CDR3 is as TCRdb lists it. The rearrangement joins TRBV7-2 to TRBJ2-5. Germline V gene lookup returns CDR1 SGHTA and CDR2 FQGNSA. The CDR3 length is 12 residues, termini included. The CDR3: CASSPREPFFSG.

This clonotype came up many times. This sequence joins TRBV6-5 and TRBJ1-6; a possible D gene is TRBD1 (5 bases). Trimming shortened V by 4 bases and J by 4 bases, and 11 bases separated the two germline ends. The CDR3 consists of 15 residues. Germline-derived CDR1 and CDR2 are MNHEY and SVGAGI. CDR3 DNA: TGTGCCAGCAGTTTGCGACAGCCTTATAATTCACCCCTCCACTTT. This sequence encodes CASSLRQPYNSPLHF.

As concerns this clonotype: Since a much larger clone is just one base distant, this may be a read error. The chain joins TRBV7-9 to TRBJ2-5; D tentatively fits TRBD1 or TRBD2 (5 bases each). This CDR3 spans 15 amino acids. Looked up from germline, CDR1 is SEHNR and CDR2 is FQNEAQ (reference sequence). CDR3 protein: CASSPLSGTQETLYF. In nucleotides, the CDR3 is TGTGCCAGCAGCCCTCTTTCGGGGACCCAAGAGACCCTGTACTTC.

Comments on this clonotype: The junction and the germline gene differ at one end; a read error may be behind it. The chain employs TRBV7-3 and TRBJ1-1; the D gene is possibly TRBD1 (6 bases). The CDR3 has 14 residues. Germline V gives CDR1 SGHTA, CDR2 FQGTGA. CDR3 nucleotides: TGTGCCAGCAGCAGAAGTACAGGGTACAGTAGCACTGATTTT. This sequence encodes CASSRSTGYSSTDF.